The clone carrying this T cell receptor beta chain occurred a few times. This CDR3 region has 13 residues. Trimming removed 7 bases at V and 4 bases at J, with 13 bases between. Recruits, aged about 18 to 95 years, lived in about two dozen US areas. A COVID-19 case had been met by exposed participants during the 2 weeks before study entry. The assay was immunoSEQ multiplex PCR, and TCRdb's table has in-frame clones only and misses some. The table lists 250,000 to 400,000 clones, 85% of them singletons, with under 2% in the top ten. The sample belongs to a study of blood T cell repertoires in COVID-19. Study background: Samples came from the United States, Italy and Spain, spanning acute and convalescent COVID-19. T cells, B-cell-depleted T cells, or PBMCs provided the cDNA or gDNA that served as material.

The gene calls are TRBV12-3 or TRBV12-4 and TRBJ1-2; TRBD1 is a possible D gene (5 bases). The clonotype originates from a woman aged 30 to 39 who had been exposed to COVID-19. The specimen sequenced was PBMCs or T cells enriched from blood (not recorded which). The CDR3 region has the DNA TGTGCCAGCACCCAGGGAGGAATCTATGGCTACACCTTC. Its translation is CASTQGGIYGYTF.